This T cell receptor beta chain was observed in a study of blood T cells in healthy people across ages. Study-level information: Per every two T cells, about one barcoded beta molecule was captured by template switching.

Combining a sample-barcoded 5' primer with a J-beta primer mix, a second PCR ran for 7 to 11 cycles. From the 5' RACE reads, TCRdb called clonotypes with MiXCR, one entry per CDR3 protein. The sample lists around 780,000 distinct CDR3 sequences; about 26% were seen once. The ends were cut back, 4 bases at V and 6 bases at J, with 15 bases in the middle. The CDR3 loop spans 13 amino acids. The germline CDR1 and CDR2 sequences are SQVTM and ANQGSEA. Each sample used at least 7 million PBMCs. This clonotype came up a few times. These same data were also listed under a study on T cells of mothers and their children.

This sequence joins TRBV29-1 and TRBJ1-2, with a tentative D call TRBD1 (6 bases). The sequenced sample was blood. This sequence originates from a boy between 10 and 17 years old in good health. The DNA of the CDR3 is TGCAGCGTTGCTGGGGGGGCGCGGAATGGCTACACCTTC. It is translated as CSVAGGARNGYTF.